This T cell receptor (beta chain) derives from a study of T-cell reconstitution after alpha-beta-depleted transplantation in children. Whole-study findings and limits: There were some patients whose high TCRbeta diversity at day 60 came from surviving recipient T cells and thymic progenitors. The main origin of T-cell counts and diversity one year after transplant was newly produced T cells. Roughly two months post-transplant, alpha-beta T cells reportedly originated from several hundred graft clones that had expanded.

On this clonotype itself: Its specificity is unknown.

Unique molecular identifiers were built into the TCRbeta library. MiXCR was run by TCRdb on the PCR reads, yielding one entry per CDR3 protein. The sample holds 550,000 to 600,000 distinct CDR3 sequences, 23% seen once. The V and J ends lost 3 bases and 5 bases respectively, with 8 bases between them. There are 12 residues in the CDR3. The clonotype originates from a boy under two years old who had a stem cell transplant for acute myeloid leukemia, so the T cells may come from the graft donor. The chain recombines TRBV12-3 or TRBV12-4 with TRBJ2-7; the D gene is possibly TRBD2 (6 bases). Specimen: PBMCs, mostly from graft donor cells, collected 360 days after TCRalphabeta/CD19-depleted stem cell transplant. DNA of the CDR3: TGTGCCAGCAGTTTCGGGAGCCACGAGCAGTACTTC. Encoded protein: CASSFGSHEQYF.